This TCR beta chain came from a study of OX40 agonist ivuxolimab in advanced cancers. Study as a whole: Patients were dosed with the agonistic anti-OX40 (CD134) antibody ivuxolimab.

Profiled with immunoSEQ multiplex PCR; TCRdb holds only in-frame clones, not every one. This table holds just under 65,000 clones, just under 85% found once. The origin of this receptor is an adult with an advanced solid tumor such as melanoma, head and neck, liver or kidney cancer. Sequencing was performed on CD4+ or CD8+ T cells sorted from blood, taken in a trial of the OX40 agonist ivuxolimab.

CDR3 region: CASSQDVGLQRYGYTF. For the CDR3, the DNA is TGTGCCAGCAGCCAAGATGTGGGGCTCCAGCGCTATGGCTACACCTTC. The chain couples TRBV14 to TRBJ1-2, with a tentative D call TRBD1 (5 bases). There are 16 residues in the CDR3. The germline CDR1 and CDR2 sequences are SGHDN and FVKESK. V shed 0 bases and J shed 4 bases, with 15 bases lying between them.